This T cell receptor (beta chain) is from a study of control samples from healthy donors and cancer patients. Concerning this clone itself: Other DNA sequences in the same sample also yield this CDR3.

The protocol was immunoSEQ multiplex PCR, while the TCRdb copy is restricted to in-frame clones and leaves out a portion. Its clone listing holds under 200,000 clones. CDR1 MDHEN and CDR2 SYDVKM come from the germline V gene. The V end was cut by 3 bases, the J end by 2 bases, with 2 bases between. The CDR3 length is 12 residues. The TCR comes from a woman aged 25-40 years in good health. V and J are TRBV28 and TRBJ1-5; no definite D call. The sample taken for sequencing was blood. CDR3 coding DNA: TGTGCCAGCAGTTTCCGCAATCAGCCCCAGCATTTT. Encoded protein: CASSFRNQPQHF. The full variable domain, in which reference TRBV28 and TRBJ1-5 provide the parts outside the CDR3, is DVKVTQSSRYLVKRTGEKVFLECVQDMDHENMFWYRQDPGLGLRLIYFSYDVKMKEKGDIPEGYSVSREKKERFSLILESASTNQTSMYLCASSFRNQPQHFGDGTRLSIL.